The 8 T cell receptor beta chains below were found in one sample sequenced in a study of T cell repertoires in cytomegalovirus infection. Each CDR3 protein is one row after TCRdb ran MiXCR on the reads. The sample carries some 920,000 distinct CDR3 sequences, 25% to 40% recorded once. For these receptors, no antigen is known. The specimen was cultured CD8+ T cells from PBMCs, collected from culture after CMV antigen stimulation. Receptors were obtained from a human donor in good health (CMV status not recorded). Some clones in this sample may be carry-over from other donors' samples.

The rearrangement links TRBV4-1 to TRBJ2-5, with unresolved D. V shed 4 bases and J shed 2 bases, with 14 bases lying between them. Per the germline V gene, CDR1 is MGHRA and CDR2 is YSYEKL. This CDR3 spans 15 amino acids. CDR3 residues: CASSPLSLEQETQYF. DNA for the CDR3: TGCGCCAGCAGCCCCCTTTCGCTAGAACAAGAGACCCAGTACTTC.

The gene calls are TRBV6-1 and TRBJ2-7; 7 bases are a match to TRBD2. V was pared by 5 bases and J by 3 bases, with 4 bases of the junction left unmatched. The germline V gene has CDR1 MNHNS and CDR2 SASEGT. This CDR3 is built from 13 residues. The CDR3 DNA sequence: TGTGCCAGCAGTTCCAGGACTAGCTACGAGCAGTACTTC. Amino acids: CASSSRTSYEQYF.

This clonotype was counted between two and nine times. The chain uses TRBV10-3 and TRBJ1-5; D is undetermined. CDR1 is ENHRY, CDR2 SYGVKD, per germline. The CDR3 runs to 13 residues. V was shortened by 3 bases and J by 3 bases, with 6 bases between the two germline ends. CDR3 in DNA: TGTGCCATCAGTGACCTCCTCAATCAGCCCCAGCATTTT. Amino acids: CAISDLLNQPQHF.

This chain links TRBV25-1 with TRBJ2-1, with unresolved D. V was pared by 1 base and J by 8 bases, with 9 bases between. The CDR3 runs to 13 residues. Looked up from germline, CDR1 is MGHDK and CDR2 is SYGVNS. Written as DNA, the CDR3 is TGTGCCAGCAGTGAATTGAGTTTCCATGAGCAGTTCTTC. Its protein is CASSELSFHEQFF.

The V and J genes are TRBV27 and TRBJ2-2; D gene uncertain. The germline CDR1 and CDR2 sequences are MNHEY and SMNVEV (reference sequence). This CDR3 comprises 12 residues. V was cut by 1 base and J by 8 bases, with 5 bases left in between. For the CDR3, the DNA is TGTGCCAGCAGTTTATTGGGGGGGGAGCTGTTTTTT. Translating gives CASSLLGGELFF.

This chain connects TRBV6-8 to TRBJ2-2, with D perhaps given as TRBD1 or TRBD2 (6 bases each). Germline V lookup: CDR1 MNHGY, CDR2 SAAAGT. The CDR3 has 16 amino acids. V was shortened by 2 bases and J by 8 bases, with 18 bases between the two germline ends. The CDR3 here is CASSYRGDHRFGELFF. CDR3 nucleotide sequence: TGTGCCAGCAGTTACAGGGGGGACCACCGGTTTGGGGAGCTGTTTTTT.

This chain connects TRBV4-1 to TRBJ2-5; 9 positions match TRBD2. CDR1 is MGHRA and CDR2 is YSYEKL in the germline V gene. V was pared by 4 bases and J by 3 bases, with 9 bases of the junction left unmatched. The CDR3 is made up of 16 amino acids. CDR3 sequence (DNA): TGCGCCAGCAGCCCGGGGCCTTTAGCGGGGGAAGAGACCCAGTACTTC. This encodes CASSPGPLAGEETQYF.

This clonotype was recorded at least ten times. The chain joins TRBV7-9 to TRBJ1-1; 9 positions match TRBD1. Germline lookup yields CDR1 SEHNR and CDR2 FQNEAQ (reference sequence). The CDR3 runs 14 residues. The ends lost 10 bases at V and 3 bases at J; junction bases unmatched: 9. CDR3 region: CANDRGDIDTEAFF. The CDR3 nucleotides read TGTGCCAACGACAGGGGGGATATTGACACTGAAGCTTTCTTT.